This TCR beta chain came from a study of blood T cell repertoires in COVID-19 (dated by TCRdb to 2019 to 2021). The study in broad terms: The collaborator samples originated in the United States, Italy and Spain and spanned the acute and convalescent phases of COVID-19. The prospective study material was composed of cDNA or gDNA derived from T cells, B-cell-depleted T cells, or PBMCs. Deeply sampled blood TCRbeta repertoires from subjects exposed to, actively infected with, or recovered from COVID-19 were included in the dataset. The repertoires were made available in a free public database intended to serve as a resource for research on the immune response to SARS-CoV-2. Samples were obtained from the ongoing ImmuneRACE study (first 160 participants) and from 1,254 subjects provided by 6 global collaborators. Nearly every sample came with metadata listing a de-identified subject ID, COVID-19 status, age in years and sex. Where HLA class I and class II types were available, the types were taken from metadata supplied by the sample provider, not from assay-based typing.

Paper-wide results and their limitations: The amount of clinical and demographic metadata varied by source and participant and was provided uncurated.

As regards this clone: This clone's antigen is unknown. No base qualities exist here, and no much larger clone lies one base off it.

CDR1 and CDR2 (LGHNA, YNFKEQ) derive from the germline V gene. From V the trimming removes 0 bases and from J it removes 10 bases, while the gene matches leave 9 bases of the junction unaccounted for. The CDR3, from cysteine to phenylalanine, totals 16 residues. CDR3 DNA only is kept here, 48 bases in frame from base 1. One collaborating source in Seattle enrolled patients while the patients were actively infected and followed the patients over time throughout the course of disease. Each collaborating institution followed its own protocols to collect whole blood in K2EDTA tubes. For TCRbeta analysis, collaborators shipped samples in one of three forms: frozen whole blood, isolated PBMCs, or DNA extracted from either of those sample types. TCRbeta CDR3 regions were amplified from genomic DNA using the immunoSEQ Assay, a bias-controlled multiplex PCR. Per the original workflow: Within the assay, amplification of reference gene primers was used to estimate how many nucleated cells each sample contained. Sequence reads were collapsed and filtered to measure the absolute abundance of every unique TCRbeta CDR3 rearrangement. For each sample, productive Simpson clonality was calculated as the square root of Simpson's diversity index across productive rearrangements. TCRdb took this table from immuneACCESS and kept in-frame rearrangements with V and J called. Such tables lack part of the clones; where checked against another copy, unresolved V genes explain under half of the gap, and the rest is unexplained. From that table come the V and J calls and clone size; the DNA was used to work out D and trimming. In all, the sample holds nearly 200,000 clones, and around 85% of those were seen once. About 0.91% of the sample belongs to the ten largest clones.

This sequence was found in a man aged 60 to 75 with COVID-19, enrolled during active disease. This chain joins TRBV4-2 to TRBJ1-6, with 7 middle bases fitting TRBD1. The sample taken for sequencing was peripheral blood. CDR3 sequence: CASSQDVFTGESPLHF. The nucleotide sequence reads TGTGCCAGCAGCCAAGATGTGTTCACAGGGGAGTCACCCCTCCACTTT.